A single T cell receptor beta chain is shown here with its context. Its matching antigen is unknown. Germline CDR1 and CDR2: MDHEN and SYDVKM. The V gene lost 3 bases and the J gene lost 6 bases, with 9 bases spanning the gap. The CDR3 is 14 residues long. By 5'RACE template switching, TCR cDNA was produced, with a universal primer site and UMIs added in the process. TCRdb reanalysed the 5' RACE reads using MiXCR and keeps one entry per CDR3 protein. The sample includes around 360,000 distinct CDR3 sequences, 9.5% to 13% seen only once; the top ten take more than 15%. This sample was included in a study of T cells after yellow fever vaccination. Study-wide points: Secondary responses were weaker yet peaked faster, day 5 versus 15.

This material consisted of PBMCs, taken on the day of the first yellow fever vaccination. This chain joins TRBV28 and TRBJ1-6; D is uncertain. The clonotype originates from a man between 18 and 35 years old who received the YFV17D yellow fever vaccine. CDR3 in amino acids: CASSLGGRNSPLHF. In nucleotides, the CDR3 is TGTGCCAGCAGTTTGGGAGGGCGTAATTCACCCCTCCACTTT. The full variable domain, its missing parts supplied by reference TRBV28 and TRBJ1-6, is DVKVTQSSRYLVKRTGEKVFLECVQDMDHENMFWYRQDPGLGLRLIYFSYDVKMKEKGDIPEGYSVSREKKERFSLILESASTNQTSMYLCASSLGGRNSPLHFGNGTRLTVT.